This T cell receptor beta chain was identified in a study of T cell responses to AZD1222 COVID-19 vaccine. Whole-study findings and limits: Seropositive AZD1222 recipients at baseline numbered only five or six. CD4 TCRs linked to vaccination spanned spike, dominating at 160-218 and 743-854.

Comment on this clone: Its antigen is not known. The junction differs from germline at one of its ends, possibly a read error.

Measured with immunoSEQ multiplex PCR; TCRdb has only the in-frame clones, and not every one. The sample consists of roughly 150,000 clones, more than 70% of them appearing once. This CDR3 spans 12 amino acids. CDR1 SEHNR and CDR2 FQNEAQ come from the germline V gene (reference sequence). The material sequenced was peripheral blood, taken 28 days after the second AZD1222 dose. The gene calls are TRBV7-9 and TRBJ2-1; D remains ambiguous. The source of this sequence is an adult who received the AZD1222 COVID-19 vaccine. CDR3 residues: CASSLGPAPRIF. CDR3 nucleotides: TGTGCCAGCAGCTTAGGCCCCGCCCCTAGGATCTTC.